The following is a T cell receptor (beta chain) sequence with its context. This entry comes from a study of T cell responses to AZD1222 COVID-19 vaccine. TCRdb keeps only in-frame clones here, not all; method: immunoSEQ multiplex PCR. Found here are some 120,000 clones, roughly nine tenths of them singletons; the top ten hold under 4.5%. This CDR3 is built from 14 residues. CDR1 is SGHRS and CDR2 is YFSETQ in the germline V gene. V trimming: 7 bases; J trimming: 4 bases; junction bases outside the gene matches: 5. The chain links TRBV5-1 to TRBJ2-6; 7 bases fit TRBD1. The receptor was isolated from an adult in good health. Sequencing was performed on peripheral blood, taken on day 0 of AZD1222 vaccination. The chain's CDR3 is CASRGQPGANVLTF. The CDR3 nucleotides read TGCGCCAGCCGGGGACAGCCCGGGGCCAACGTCCTGACTTTC.